This TCR beta chain was captured in a study of blood T cell repertoires in COVID-19. The data were produced by immunoSEQ multiplex PCR, yet TCRdb's version contains in-frame clones alone and is incomplete. Here the sample spans about 410,000 clones, approximately 91% being singletons. The CDR3 covers 15 residues. Germline CDR1 reads SEHNR; CDR2 reads FQNEAQ (reference sequence). Losses at the gene ends were 3 bases for V and 5 bases for J; bases not matched to a gene: 7. The chain combines TRBV7-9 with TRBJ2-1, with 7 positions matching TRBD2. The source material was peripheral blood. The sequence was obtained from a woman aged 35 to 49 with COVID-19, enrolled during active disease. CDR3 residues: CASSFGTTDHNEQFF. CDR3 DNA sequence: TGTGCCAGCAGCTTTGGGACTACGGACCACAATGAGCAGTTCTTC.